These 5 T cell receptor beta chains were all obtained from the same sample, sequenced in a study of T cells after somatic rescue of genetic block. Data came from immunoSEQ multiplex PCR; TCRdb stores just in-frame clones and leaves some out. This table holds some 67,000 clones, about 90% found once. Sequenced: peripheral blood mononuclear cells (PBMCs). Receptors were obtained from a man aged 35 to 55.

This chain connects TRBV5-4 to TRBJ2-1, with unresolved D. The germline gives CDR1 SGHNT, CDR2 YYREEE (reference sequence). The V end lost 4 bases, the J end lost 10 bases, and 12 bases lay between the germline ends. CDR3 length: 12 amino acids. Written as DNA, the CDR3 is TGTGCCAGCAGCGCCTCTCGAGAGGAGCAGTTCTTC. It encodes CASSASREEQFF.

V is TRBV10-2 and J is TRBJ2-1; unclear D gene. With 0 bases removed from V and 9 bases from J, the gap between germline ends came to 3 bases. This CDR3 comprises 11 residues. Germline CDR1 reads WSHSY; CDR2 reads SAAADI. CDR3 DNA: TGCGCCAGCAGTGAGTCGGGTGAGCAGTTCTTC. Its protein product is CASSESGEQFF.

This sequence joins TRBV4-3 and TRBJ2-5, with 9 bases identical to TRBD2. Germline V lookup: CDR1 LGHNA, CDR2 YSLEER. V dropped 2 bases and J dropped 5; count of bases not matched to a gene: 15. There are 18 residues in the CDR3. The CDR3 loop reads CASSQKLLAGNGGETQYF. Written as DNA, the CDR3 is TGCGCCAGCAGCCAAAAACTGCTAGCGGGAAACGGGGGGGAGACCCAGTACTTC.

The chain joins TRBV7-9 to TRBJ2-5; 16 positions match TRBD2. Looked up from germline, CDR1 is SEHNR and CDR2 is FQNEAQ (reference sequence). The CDR3 covers 18 residues. V shed 5 bases and J 4 bases; nucleotides not matched to a gene: 10. The CDR3 bases are TGTGCCAGCAGCCTACCGGGACTAGCGGGAGGGTCTGGAGAGACCCAGTACTTC. Encoded protein: CASSLPGLAGGSGETQYF.

The V gene is TRBV2, the J gene TRBJ2-7, with 13 bases matching TRBD2. The CDR3 length is 14 residues. The V gene's germline CDR1 is SNHLY and CDR2 FYNNEI. V gave up 5 bases and J gave up 6 bases; unmatched junction bases: 4. The CDR3 nucleotides read TGTGCCAGCAGTCAGACTAGCGGGAGGAGCGAGCAGTACTTC. Translating gives CASSQTSGRSEQYF.